This is a list of T cell receptor beta chains from one sample in a study of T cell responses to AZD1222 COVID-19 vaccine. Repertoires were generated with immunoSEQ multiplex PCR, while TCRdb's copy carries only in-frame clones and drops some. The table has 120,000 or so clones, approximately 80% seen once. This specimen consisted of peripheral blood, obtained 28 days after the second AZD1222 dose. The source is an adult who received the AZD1222 COVID-19 vaccine. Both conserved end residues are part of each CDR3. Fields, in order: CDR3 length, V gene, clone size, D gene, J gene, CDR3 protein, CDR3 DNA. A D gene is named only where the DNA matches it firmly. Rows give clone size only sometimes, using once, few, many, or a class for an expanded clone.

13	TRBV30	few	TRBD2	TRBJ2-7	CACPGTSGTEQYF	TGTGCCTGCCCCGGGACTAGCGGTACGGAGCAGTACTTC
16	TRBV15	.	TRBD1	TRBJ2-2	CATSRVGTGNTGELFF	TGTGCCACCAGCAGAGTGGGGACAGGGAACACCGGGGAGCTGTTTTTT
17	TRBV4-3	.	.	TRBJ1-3	CASSQEPLGADGNTIYF	TGCGCCAGCAGCCAAGAACCTCTGGGGGCAGATGGAAACACCATATATTTT
15	TRBV9	.	TRBD2	TRBJ2-3	CASSAFGGVTDTQYF	TGTGCCAGCAGCGCGTTCGGGGGGGTCACAGATACGCAGTATTTT
16	TRBV4-2	.	.	TRBJ1-5	CASSHSFGGGNQPQHF	TGTGCCAGCAGCCATTCGTTTGGTGGGGGCAATCAGCCCCAGCATTTT
15	TRBV7-3	.	.	TRBJ2-5	CASSKKGYVGETQYF	TGTGCCAGCAGCAAAAAGGGTTACGTGGGCGAGACCCAGTACTTC
13	TRBV2	.	.	TRBJ1-1	CASIYRDSTEAFF	TGTGCCAGCATTTACAGGGATTCCACTGAAGCTTTCTTT
11	TRBV23-1	.	.	TRBJ2-7	CASRREYEQYF	TGCGCCAGCCGTAGGGAGTACGAGCAGTACTTC
16	TRBV7-2	.	TRBD1	TRBJ1-1	CASTLGRGRLNTEAFF	TGTGCCAGCACCCTGGGGAGGGGGCGCTTGAACACTGAAGCTTTCTTT
13	TRBV7-2	.	TRBD1	TRBJ2-5	CASSSGQGETQYF	TGTGCCAGCAGCTCGGGACAGGGAGAGACCCAGTACTTC
17	TRBV11-3	.	TRBD2	TRBJ2-3	CASSWDGTSDSTDTQYF	TGTGCCAGCAGCTGGGACGGGACTAGCGATAGCACAGATACGCAGTATTTT
13	TRBV14	few	.	TRBJ1-1	CASKGLSYTEAFF	TGTGCCAGCAAGGGGTTAAGTTACACTGAAGCTTTCTTT
13	TRBV24-1	.	.	TRBJ2-7	CATSDPLTYEQYF	TGTGCCACCAGTGACCCTCTTACCTACGAGCAGTACTTC
14	TRBV5-1	once	TRBD1	TRBJ2-7	CASSLQGTAYEQYF	TGCGCCAGCAGCTTACAGGGGACAGCCTACGAGCAGTACTTC
15	TRBV5-4	.	.	TRBJ1-6	CASSFGRNSNSPLHF	TGTGCCAGCAGCTTTGGACGGAATTCTAATTCACCCCTCCACTTT
14	TRBV19	.	.	TRBJ1-3	CASRGSLSGNTIYF	TGTGCCAGTAGGGGCAGCCTCTCTGGAAACACCATATATTTT
16	TRBV5-8	.	TRBD1	TRBJ1-5	CASSPGTGVSNQPQHF	TGTGCCAGCAGCCCCGGGACAGGGGTGAGCAATCAGCCCCAGCATTTT
17	TRBV5-1	.	TRBD2	TRBJ2-5	CASSLGSSGGARETQYF	TGCGCCAGCAGCTTGGGGTCCAGCGGGGGGGCCCGAGAGACCCAGTACTTC
15	TRBV5-6	.	.	TRBJ1-5	CASSERGGAGQPQHF	TGTGCCAGCAGCGAAAGGGGGGGCGCAGGGCAGCCCCAGCATTTT